What follows describes a single T cell receptor (beta chain). Its antigen remains undetermined. No quality values exist for individual bases; no much larger clone is one base distant. The CDR3 goes from the cysteine to the phenylalanine over 16 residues. Only CDR3 DNA is held: 48 bases, read in frame from base 1. Trimming takes 1 base from V and 0 bases from J, and the germline ends sit 13 bases apart. Per the germline V gene (reference sequence), MNHEY is the CDR1 and SMNVEV is the CDR2. The sample is drawn from a study of cytomegalovirus exposure and HLA in healthy donors (dated by TCRdb to the late 2010s). In terms of the full investigation: According to a later analysis, one platform produced both the 110 or so validation repertoires and the 666 repertoires of the first cohort. The study was designed to test whether signatures of past pathogen exposure could be identified by cataloging public T cell receptors. A separate validation cohort of over a hundred different subjects was used in addition to the roughly 700-subject first cohort. The study combined high-throughput TCR immunosequencing, statistical association of individual TCRs with disease status, and machine learning to predict cytomegalovirus infection status.

The library came from the immunoSEQ multiplex PCR assay. In the original analysis: A statistical classification framework was built for diagnosing cytomegalovirus status from the catalog of TCR beta chain sequences. TCRdb limited this immuneACCESS table to in-frame rearrangements with V and J called. A share of clones is missing; checked studies link under half to unresolved V genes, and the rest is unexplained. The DNA was the basis for D and trimming; V, J and clone size are from that table. Recorded for this sample are around 200,000 clones; roughly 84% of them occurred a single time. The ten largest account for 2.5% to 3% of the sample. Study-wide conclusions, independent of this receptor: In a later analysis, TCRs clustered in the first cohort were found to also tend to co-occur in the 130 or so validation repertoires, with 85% to 95% of cluster scores above 0. In both the original and validation cohorts, the classifier was reported to diagnose cytomegalovirus status with high specificity and sensitivity. Most TCR sequences were seen in very few donors, while some public TCRs were found in many individuals. It was suggested by the authors that the approach could potentially be generalized to other disease states and immunological phenotypes. Three of the identified cytomegalovirus-associated TCR beta chains were confirmed in vitro to be specific for cytomegalovirus antigens. The study gave a list of 150 to 200 TCR beta chains associated with cytomegalovirus. A later analysis had no HLA typing for the validation cohort, so co-occurrence there was scored across all 110 or so repertoires.

Separate from the roughly 630-subject first cohort, the validation cohort of roughly 130 subjects was the group to which the donors belonged. This TCR derives from a young woman in good health and CMV-seropositive. The specimen was PBMCs. This chain is built from TRBV27 and TRBJ2-7, with TRBD1 tentatively as D gene (6 bases match). The DNA sequence is TGTGCCAGCAGTTTATTCTGGACAGCCCCCTCCTACGAGCAGTACTTC. Its coded protein is CASSLFWTAPSYEQYF.